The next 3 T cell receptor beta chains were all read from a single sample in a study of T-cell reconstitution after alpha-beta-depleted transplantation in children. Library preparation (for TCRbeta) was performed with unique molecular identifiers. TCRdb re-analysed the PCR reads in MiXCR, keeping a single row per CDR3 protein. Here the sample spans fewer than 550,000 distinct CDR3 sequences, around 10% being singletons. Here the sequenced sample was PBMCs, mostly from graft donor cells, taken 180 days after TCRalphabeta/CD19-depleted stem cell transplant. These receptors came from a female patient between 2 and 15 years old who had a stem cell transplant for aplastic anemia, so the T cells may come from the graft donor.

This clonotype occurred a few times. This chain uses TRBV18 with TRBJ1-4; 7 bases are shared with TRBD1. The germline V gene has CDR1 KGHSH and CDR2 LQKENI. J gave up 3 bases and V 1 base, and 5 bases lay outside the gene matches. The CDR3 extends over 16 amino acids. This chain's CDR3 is CASSPQGTAPNEKLFF. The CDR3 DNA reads TGTGCCAGCTCACCACAGGGGACAGCCCCTAATGAAAAACTGTTTTTT.

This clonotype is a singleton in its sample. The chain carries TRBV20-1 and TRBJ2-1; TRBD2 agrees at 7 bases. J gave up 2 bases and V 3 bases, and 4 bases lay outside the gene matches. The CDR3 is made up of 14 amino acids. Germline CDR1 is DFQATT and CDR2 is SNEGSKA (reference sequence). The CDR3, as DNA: TGCAGTGCTAGTTGGGCGGGAGCCTACAATGAGCAGTTCTTC. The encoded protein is CSASWAGAYNEQFF.

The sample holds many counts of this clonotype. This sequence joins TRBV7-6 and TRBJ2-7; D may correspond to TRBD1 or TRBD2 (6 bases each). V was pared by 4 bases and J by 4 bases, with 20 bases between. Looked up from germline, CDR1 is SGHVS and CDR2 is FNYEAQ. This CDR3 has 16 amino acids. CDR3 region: CASSSGGASGIYEQYF. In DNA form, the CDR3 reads TGTGCCAGCAGCTCCGGGGGCGCTTCGGGGATTTACGAGCAGTACTTC.